This T cell receptor (beta chain) stems from a study of blood T cell repertoires in COVID-19. Germline values: CDR1 LNHNV, CDR2 YYDKDF (reference sequence). This CDR3 is 13 amino acids long. The germline V and J ends were trimmed by 1 base and 1 base, with 4 bases remaining between them. The table came from immunoSEQ multiplex PCR; TCRdb's copy has only in-frame clones and leaves some out. The sample lists about 250,000 clones; approximately 84% were seen once. Material: peripheral blood. This TCR derives from a man aged 50 to 59 with acute or convalescent COVID-19. The chain couples TRBV15 to TRBJ1-1; the D is unclear. DNA for the CDR3: TGTGCCACCAGCAGAGGACAGAACACTGAAGCTTTCTTT. It is translated as CATSRGQNTEAFF.